Listed below are T cell receptor beta chains from one sample, sequenced in a study of cytomegalovirus exposure and HLA in healthy donors. Sequencing was performed with immunoSEQ multiplex PCR; in TCRdb, only in-frame clones are kept and a portion is missing. This sample has roughly 150,000 clones; about 80% occur once, and the top ten carry roughly 9.7%. The sequencing input was PBMCs. The receptors here all came from a man aged 18 to 30 in good health and CMV-seropositive. Both conserved end residues are part of each CDR3. D genes are given only for firm matches. Size values are once, few and many counts, or a class for expanded clones, and some rows have none.

cdr3_aa,cdr3_nt,clone_size,d_call,j_call,v_call
CASNPGGSGTDTQYF,TGTGCCAGCAACCCCGGCGGTAGCGGCACAGATACGCAGTATTTT,NA,NA,TRBJ2-3,TRBV5-4
CASSLQGVAGANVLTF,TGTGCCAGCAGCTTGCAGGGCGTGGCTGGGGCCAACGTCCTGACTTTC,NA,NA,TRBJ2-6,TRBV25-1
CASSEYGRADEKLFF,TGTGCCAGCAGTGAATATGGCAGGGCGGATGAAAAACTGTTTTTT,NA,NA,TRBJ1-4,TRBV6-1
CATSGLERERAGELFF,TGTGCCACTTCGGGCCTCGAGCGGGAGAGGGCCGGGGAGCTGTTTTTT,NA,TRBD2,TRBJ2-2,TRBV10-3
CASSIGGSYEQYF,TGTGCCAGTAGTATCGGGGGATCCTACGAGCAGTACTTC,few,NA,TRBJ2-7,TRBV19
CASAGGGTEAFF,TGTGCCAGTGCGGGCGGGGGCACTGAAGCTTTCTTT,NA,NA,TRBJ1-1,TRBV18
CASSLSVLGDSGYTF,TGTGCCAGCAGCTTGTCGGTATTAGGGGATAGCGGCTACACCTTC,NA,NA,TRBJ1-2,TRBV5-5
CASSLGGASTDTQYF,TGTGCCAGCAGCTTAGGGGGGGCTAGCACAGATACGCAGTATTTT,NA,NA,TRBJ2-3,TRBV7-3
CASSLFVQGSPLHF,TGTGCCAGCAGCTTATTCGTTCAGGGTTCACCCCTCCACTTT,NA,NA,TRBJ1-6,TRBV7-2
CASSLDRNTGELFF,TGTGCCAGCAGCTTAGACAGGAACACCGGGGAGCTGTTTTTT,NA,NA,TRBJ2-2,TRBV11-2
CASSPQTGEADTQYF,TGTGCCAGCAGCCCACAGACCGGGGAGGCAGATACGCAGTATTTT,NA,NA,TRBJ2-3,TRBV9
CASSLASGNEQFF,TGTGCCAGCAGTTTGGCTAGTGGTAATGAGCAGTTCTTC,once,NA,TRBJ2-1,TRBV27
CASSWTSGRADTQYF,TGTGCCAGCAGCTGGACTAGCGGGAGGGCAGATACGCAGTATTTT,NA,TRBD2,TRBJ2-3,TRBV9
CASRESGNTIYF,TGTGCCAGTCGAGAATCTGGAAACACCATATATTTT,few,NA,TRBJ1-3,TRBV19
CASSHTSGSSNEQYF,TGTGCCAGCAGCCATACTAGCGGGAGCTCAAACGAGCAGTACTTC,NA,TRBD2,TRBJ2-7,TRBV7-9
CASSQERGVGRGNNEQFF,TGCGCCAGCAGCCAAGAAAGGGGTGTCGGGAGGGGTAACAATGAGCAGTTCTTC,few,TRBD2,TRBJ2-1,TRBV4-3
CASAETSTGSGNTIYF,TGCGCCAGCGCCGAGACCTCGACGGGCTCTGGAAACACCATATATTTT,NA,NA,TRBJ1-3,TRBV5-1
CASSFEGNTEAFF,TGTGCCAGCAGCTTTGAGGGGAACACTGAAGCTTTCTTT,NA,NA,TRBJ1-1,TRBV2
CSAAGGVLGTEAFF,TGCAGCGCTGCAGGGGGCGTCCTGGGGACTGAAGCTTTCTTT,NA,TRBD1,TRBJ1-1,TRBV29-1
CASSSPGTGRNEKLFF,TGTGCCAGCAGCAGTCCTGGCACAGGGCGAAATGAAAAACTGTTTTTT,NA,NA,TRBJ1-4,TRBV7-9
CASSSSPQASGYTF,TGTGCCAGCAGTTCCTCCCCCCAGGCGAGTGGCTACACCTTC,NA,NA,TRBJ1-2,TRBV27
CASSSSERRASGSYEQYF,TGTGCCAGCAGCTCATCTGAGCGAAGGGCTAGCGGGAGCTACGAGCAGTACTTC,NA,TRBD2,TRBJ2-7,TRBV7-9
CASSSVTGGVGEKLFF,TGTGCCAGCAGCTCCGTAACAGGGGGGGTTGGTGAAAAACTGTTTTTT,NA,TRBD1,TRBJ1-4,TRBV7-9
CASSAYRVDYGYTF,TGTGCCAGCAGCGCCTACCGGGTAGACTATGGCTACACCTTC,NA,NA,TRBJ1-2,TRBV7-3